This T cell receptor beta chain emerged from a study of T-cell reconstitution after alpha-beta-depleted transplantation in children. Study-level results: Day-60 TCRbeta diversity that was high in some patients was derived from surviving recipient T cells and thymic progenitors. Two months or so post-transplant, alpha-beta T cells reportedly derived from several hundred expanded graft clones. Hyperexpanded clones declined; after one year, newly produced T cells mostly supplied diversity.

The CDR3 sequence is 16 residues long. V dropped 3 bases and J dropped 0 bases, with 12 bases sitting between them. For TCRbeta, the library was prepared with unique molecular identifiers. TCRdb independently ran MiXCR on the PCR reads; one entry per CDR3 protein. This table holds about 290,000 distinct CDR3 sequences, over 9% found once. This clonotype was detected many times. The target antigen is unknown. This sequence joins TRBV12-3 or TRBV12-4 and TRBJ2-4; the D gene is possibly TRBD1 (6 bases). This specimen consisted of PBMCs, obtained before TCRalphabeta/CD19-depleted stem cell transplant. The source is a boy younger than two with acute myeloid leukemia, due to receive a stem cell transplant. In nucleotides, the CDR3 is TGTGCCAGCAGTTTGTGGGGGCTTGTAGCCAAAAACATTCAGTACTTC. Its protein is CASSLWGLVAKNIQYF.